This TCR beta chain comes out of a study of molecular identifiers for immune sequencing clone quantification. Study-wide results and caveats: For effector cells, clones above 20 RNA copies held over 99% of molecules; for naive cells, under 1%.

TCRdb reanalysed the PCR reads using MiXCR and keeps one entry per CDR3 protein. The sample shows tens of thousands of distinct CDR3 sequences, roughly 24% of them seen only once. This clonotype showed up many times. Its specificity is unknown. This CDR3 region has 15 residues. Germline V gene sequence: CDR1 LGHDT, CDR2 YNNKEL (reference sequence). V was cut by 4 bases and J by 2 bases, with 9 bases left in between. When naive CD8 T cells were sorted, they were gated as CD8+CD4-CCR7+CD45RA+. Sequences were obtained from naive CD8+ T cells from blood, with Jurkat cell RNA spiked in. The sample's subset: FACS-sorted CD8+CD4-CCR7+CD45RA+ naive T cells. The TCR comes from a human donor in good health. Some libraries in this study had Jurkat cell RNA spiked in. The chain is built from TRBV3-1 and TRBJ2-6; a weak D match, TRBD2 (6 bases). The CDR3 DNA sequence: TGTGCCAGCAGCCCTACGGGGGCTGGGGCCAACGTCCTGACTTTC. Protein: CASSPTGAGANVLTF.